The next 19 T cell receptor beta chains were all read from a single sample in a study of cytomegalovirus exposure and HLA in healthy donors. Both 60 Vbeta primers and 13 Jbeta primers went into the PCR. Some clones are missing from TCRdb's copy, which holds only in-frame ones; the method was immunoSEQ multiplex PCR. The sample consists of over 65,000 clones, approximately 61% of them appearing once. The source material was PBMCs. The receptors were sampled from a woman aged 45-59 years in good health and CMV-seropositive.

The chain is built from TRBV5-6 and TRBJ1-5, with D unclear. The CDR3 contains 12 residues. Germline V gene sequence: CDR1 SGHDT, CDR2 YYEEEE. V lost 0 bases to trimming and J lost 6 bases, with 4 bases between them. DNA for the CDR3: TGTGCCAGCAGCTTGGTCGGTCAGCCCCAGCATTTT. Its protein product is CASSLVGQPQHF.

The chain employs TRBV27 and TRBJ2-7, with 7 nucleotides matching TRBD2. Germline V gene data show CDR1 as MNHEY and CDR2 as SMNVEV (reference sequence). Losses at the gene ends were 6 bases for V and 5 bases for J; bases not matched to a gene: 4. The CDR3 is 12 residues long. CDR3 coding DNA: TGTGCCAGCAGGGGGAGGGGTCACGAGCAGTACTTC. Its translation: CASRGRGHEQYF.

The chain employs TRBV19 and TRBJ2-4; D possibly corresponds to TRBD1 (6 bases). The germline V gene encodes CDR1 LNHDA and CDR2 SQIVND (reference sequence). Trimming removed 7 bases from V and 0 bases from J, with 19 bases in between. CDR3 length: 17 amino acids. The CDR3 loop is CASKERDTPGAKNIQYF. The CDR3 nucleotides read TGTGCCAGTAAGGAAAGGGACACCCCAGGAGCCAAAAACATTCAGTACTTC.

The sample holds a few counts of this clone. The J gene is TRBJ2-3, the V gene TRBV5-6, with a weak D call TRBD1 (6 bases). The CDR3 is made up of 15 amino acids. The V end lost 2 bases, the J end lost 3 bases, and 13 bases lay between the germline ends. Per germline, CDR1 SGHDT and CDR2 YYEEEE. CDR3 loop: CASSLSGVRTDTQYF. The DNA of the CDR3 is TGTGCCAGCAGCTTATCAGGGGTTAGGACAGATACGCAGTATTTT.

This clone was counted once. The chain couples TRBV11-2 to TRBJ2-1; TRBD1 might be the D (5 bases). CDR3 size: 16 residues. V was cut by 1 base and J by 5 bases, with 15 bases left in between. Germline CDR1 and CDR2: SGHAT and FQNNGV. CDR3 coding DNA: TGTGCCAGCAGCTTAGGTGGACACCGGATGGACAATGAGCAGTTCTTC. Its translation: CASSLGGHRMDNEQFF.

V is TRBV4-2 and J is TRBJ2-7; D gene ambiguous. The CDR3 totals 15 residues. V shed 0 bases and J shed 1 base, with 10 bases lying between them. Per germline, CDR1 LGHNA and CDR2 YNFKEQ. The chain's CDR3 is CASSQETTQSYEQYF. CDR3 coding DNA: TGTGCCAGCAGCCAAGAAACAACACAGTCCTACGAGCAGTACTTC.

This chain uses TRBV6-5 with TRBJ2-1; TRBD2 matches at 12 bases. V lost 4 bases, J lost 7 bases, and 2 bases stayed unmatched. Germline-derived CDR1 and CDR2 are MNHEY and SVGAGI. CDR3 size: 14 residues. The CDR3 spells CASSFTSGGNEQFF. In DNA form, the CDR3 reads TGTGCCAGCAGTTTTACTAGCGGGGGGAATGAGCAGTTCTTC.

The CDR3 region has the DNA TGCGCCAGCAGCCAGGAAGACAGGGCTTCCTACAATGAGCAGTTCTTC. It is translated as CASSQEDRASYNEQFF. This chain connects TRBV4-1 to TRBJ2-1, with TRBD1 matching over 7 bases. Germline V lookup: CDR1 MGHRA, CDR2 YSYEKL. V was pared by 3 bases and J by 1 base, with 6 bases of the junction left unmatched. CDR3 size: 16 residues.

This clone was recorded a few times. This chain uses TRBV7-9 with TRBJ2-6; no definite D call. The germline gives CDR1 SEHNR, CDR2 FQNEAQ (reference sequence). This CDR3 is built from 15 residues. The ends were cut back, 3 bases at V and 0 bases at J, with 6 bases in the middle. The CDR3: CASSLQFSGANVLTF. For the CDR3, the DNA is TGTGCCAGCAGCTTGCAGTTCTCTGGGGCCAACGTCCTGACTTTC.

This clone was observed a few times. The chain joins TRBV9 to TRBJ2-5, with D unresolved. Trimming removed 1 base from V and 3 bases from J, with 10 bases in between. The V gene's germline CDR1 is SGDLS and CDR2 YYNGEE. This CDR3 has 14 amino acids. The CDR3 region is CASSVNQMEETQYF. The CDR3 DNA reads TGTGCCAGCAGCGTAAACCAGATGGAAGAGACCCAGTACTTC.

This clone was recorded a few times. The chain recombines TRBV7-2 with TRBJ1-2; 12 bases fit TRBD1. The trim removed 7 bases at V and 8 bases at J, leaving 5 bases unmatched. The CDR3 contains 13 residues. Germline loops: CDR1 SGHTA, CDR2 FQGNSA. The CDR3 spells CASTFGTGGGYTF. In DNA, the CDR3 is TGTGCCAGCACTTTTGGGACAGGGGGCGGCTACACCTTC.

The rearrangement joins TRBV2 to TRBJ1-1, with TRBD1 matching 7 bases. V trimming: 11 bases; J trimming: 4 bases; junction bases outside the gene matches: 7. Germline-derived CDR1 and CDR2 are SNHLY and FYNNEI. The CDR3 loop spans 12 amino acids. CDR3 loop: CAATGEATEAFF. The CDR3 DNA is TGTGCCGCAACAGGGGAGGCCACTGAAGCTTTCTTT. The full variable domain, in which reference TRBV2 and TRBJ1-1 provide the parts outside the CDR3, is EPEVTQTPSHQVTQMGQEVILRCVPISNHLYFYWYRQILGQKVEFLVSFYNNEISEKSEIFDDQFSVERPDGSNFTLKIRSTKLEDSAMYFCAATGEATEAFFGQGTRLTVV.

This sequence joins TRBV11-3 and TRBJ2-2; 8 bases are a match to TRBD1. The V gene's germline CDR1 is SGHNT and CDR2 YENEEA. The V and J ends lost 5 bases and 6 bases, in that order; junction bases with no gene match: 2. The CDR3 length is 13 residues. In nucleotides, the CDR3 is TGTGCCAGCAGCCTACAGGGGGCCGGGGAGCTGTTTTTT. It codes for CASSLQGAGELFF.

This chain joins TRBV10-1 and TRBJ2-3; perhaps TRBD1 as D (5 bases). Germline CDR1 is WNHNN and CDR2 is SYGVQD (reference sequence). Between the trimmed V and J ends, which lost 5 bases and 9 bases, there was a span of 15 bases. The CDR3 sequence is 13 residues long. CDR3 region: CASSYQGPDTQYF. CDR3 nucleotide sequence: TGCGCCAGCAGTTACCAGGGTCCCGACACGCAGTATTTT.

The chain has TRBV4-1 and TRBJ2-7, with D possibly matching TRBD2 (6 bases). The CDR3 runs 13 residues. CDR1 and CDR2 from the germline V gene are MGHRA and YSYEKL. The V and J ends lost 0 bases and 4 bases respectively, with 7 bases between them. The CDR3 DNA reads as TGCGCCAGCAGCCAAGATGCGGGGTACGAGCAGTACTTC. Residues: CASSQDAGYEQYF.

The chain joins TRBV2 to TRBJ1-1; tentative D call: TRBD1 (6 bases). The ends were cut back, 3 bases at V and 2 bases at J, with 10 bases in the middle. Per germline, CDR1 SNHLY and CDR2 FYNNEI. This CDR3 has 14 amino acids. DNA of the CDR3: TGTGCCAGCAGTGAGGCCAGGGGAAACACTGAAGCTTTCTTT. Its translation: CASSEARGNTEAFF.

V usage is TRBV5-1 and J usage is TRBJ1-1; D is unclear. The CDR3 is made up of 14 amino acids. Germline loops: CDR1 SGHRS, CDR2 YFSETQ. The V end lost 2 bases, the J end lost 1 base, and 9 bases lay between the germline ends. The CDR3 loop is CASSLGAENTEAFF. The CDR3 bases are TGCGCCAGCAGCTTAGGAGCCGAGAACACTGAAGCTTTCTTT.

CDR3 DNA sequence: TGTGCCAGCACGGACAGTTTGAACACTGAAGCTTTCTTT. This codes for CASTDSLNTEAFF. The chain links TRBV9 to TRBJ1-1, with D possibly being TRBD1 (6 bases). V was pared by 6 bases and J by 0 bases, with 9 bases between. CDR1 is SGDLS, CDR2 YYNGEE, per germline. There are 13 residues in the CDR3.

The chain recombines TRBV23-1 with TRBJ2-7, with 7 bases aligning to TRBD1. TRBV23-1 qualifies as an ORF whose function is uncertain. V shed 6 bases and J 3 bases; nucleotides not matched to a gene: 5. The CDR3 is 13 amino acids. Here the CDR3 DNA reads TGCGCCAGCAGCCAGGGACAGAGCTACGAGCAGTACTTC. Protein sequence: CASSQGQSYEQYF.